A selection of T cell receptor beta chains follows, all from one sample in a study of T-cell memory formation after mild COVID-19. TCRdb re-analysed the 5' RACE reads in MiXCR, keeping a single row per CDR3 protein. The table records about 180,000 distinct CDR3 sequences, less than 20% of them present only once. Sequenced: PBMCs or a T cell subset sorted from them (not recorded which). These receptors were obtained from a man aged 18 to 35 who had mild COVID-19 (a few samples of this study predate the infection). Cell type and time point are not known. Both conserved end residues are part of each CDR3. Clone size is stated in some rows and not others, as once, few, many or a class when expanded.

CASSRGQALRAEAFF,NA,TRBV28,TRBJ1-1
CASSLTSATDTQYF,NA,TRBV7-2,TRBJ2-3
CASSYGPNTEAFF,few,TRBV7-3,TRBJ1-1
CASSQERGVGYGYTF,NA,TRBV4-1,TRBJ1-2
CSARFISGGPYNEQFF,few,TRBV20-1,TRBJ2-1
CASSALGPGELFF,few,TRBV10-1,TRBJ2-2
CASSWLAGQQETQYF,few,TRBV5-1,TRBJ2-5
CASSSHGGTYNEQFF,few,TRBV5-1,TRBJ2-1
CASSLGTGVGYTF,NA,TRBV5-1,TRBJ1-2
CASSYSGGADIQYF,NA,TRBV6-2/TRBV6-3,TRBJ2-4
CASSGGGSTNEKLFF,NA,TRBV25-1,TRBJ1-4
CASRQQGAGNQPQHF,once,TRBV12-3/TRBV12-4,TRBJ1-5
CASTTGVYEQFF,few,TRBV7-9,TRBJ2-1
CASSLAWTRGNEQFF,few,TRBV7-2,TRBJ2-1
CASSQFDSGGTEAFF,NA,TRBV3-1,TRBJ1-1
CASSFYTSTDTQYF,NA,TRBV7-2,TRBJ2-3
CASSGGLAGEQYF,NA,TRBV5-4,TRBJ2-7
CASKGGDRSTDTQYF,NA,TRBV6-2/TRBV6-3,TRBJ2-3
CASIRQGAYAEAFF,NA,TRBV12-3/TRBV12-4,TRBJ1-1
CASSGRQASGANVLTF,NA,TRBV7-2,TRBJ2-6